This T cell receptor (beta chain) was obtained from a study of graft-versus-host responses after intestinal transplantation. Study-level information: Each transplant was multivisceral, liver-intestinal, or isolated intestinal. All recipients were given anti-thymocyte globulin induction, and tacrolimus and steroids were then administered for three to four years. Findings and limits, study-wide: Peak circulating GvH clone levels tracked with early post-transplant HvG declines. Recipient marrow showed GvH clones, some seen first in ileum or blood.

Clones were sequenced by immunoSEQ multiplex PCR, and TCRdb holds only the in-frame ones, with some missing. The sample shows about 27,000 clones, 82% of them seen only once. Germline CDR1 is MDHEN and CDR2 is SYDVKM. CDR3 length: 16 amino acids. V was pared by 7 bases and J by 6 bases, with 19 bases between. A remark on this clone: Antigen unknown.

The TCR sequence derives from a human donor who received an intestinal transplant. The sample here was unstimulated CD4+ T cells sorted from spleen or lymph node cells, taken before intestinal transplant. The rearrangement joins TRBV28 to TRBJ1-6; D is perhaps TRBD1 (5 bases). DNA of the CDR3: TGTGCCAGCATTCATCGGAGGGGCAGGGCTAATTCACCCCTCCACTTT. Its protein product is CASIHRRGRANSPLHF.